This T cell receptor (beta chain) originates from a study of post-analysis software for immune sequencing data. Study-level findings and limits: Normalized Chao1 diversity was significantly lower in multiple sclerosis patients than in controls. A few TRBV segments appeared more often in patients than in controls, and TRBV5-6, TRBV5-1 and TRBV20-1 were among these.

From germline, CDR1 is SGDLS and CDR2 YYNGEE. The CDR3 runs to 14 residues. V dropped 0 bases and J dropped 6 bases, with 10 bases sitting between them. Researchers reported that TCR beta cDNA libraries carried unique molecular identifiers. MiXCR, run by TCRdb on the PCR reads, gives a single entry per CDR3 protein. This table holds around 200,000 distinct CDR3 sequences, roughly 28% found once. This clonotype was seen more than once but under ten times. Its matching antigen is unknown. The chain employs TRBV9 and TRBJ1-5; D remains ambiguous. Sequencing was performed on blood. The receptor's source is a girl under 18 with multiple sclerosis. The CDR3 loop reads CASSVEGRGQPQHF. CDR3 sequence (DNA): TGTGCCAGCAGCGTAGAAGGGAGAGGTCAGCCCCAGCATTTT.